A single sample gave rise to the 26 T cell receptor beta chains below, sequenced in a study of blood T cell repertoires in COVID-19. Clones were read by immunoSEQ multiplex PCR, and TCRdb kept only the in-frame ones, dropping some. The table has about 15,000 clones, 89% seen once. Sequenced material: peripheral blood. These TCRs come from a human donor in a cohort sampled during active COVID-19.

V is TRBV7-9 and J is TRBJ2-7; tentative D call: TRBD1 (5 bases). V was trimmed by 3 bases and J by 5 bases, leaving 14 bases between them. CDR1 is SEHNR, CDR2 FQNEAQ, per germline (reference sequence). The length of the CDR3 is 14 residues. This CDR3 reads CASSFSGNLDEQYF. The CDR3, as DNA: TGTGCCAGCAGCTTTTCAGGGAACCTGGACGAGCAGTACTTC.

The chain recombines TRBV11-3 with TRBJ2-7, with TRBD2 matching 12 bases. The V segment lost 5 bases and the J segment 3 bases; nucleotides outside the gene matches: 5. The germline V gene has CDR1 SGHNT and CDR2 YENEEA. The CDR3 consists of 15 residues. The CDR3 here is CASSDLLAGGYEQYF. The CDR3 DNA is TGTGCCAGCAGCGACCTACTAGCGGGGGGCTACGAGCAGTACTTC.

The chain employs TRBV7-9 and TRBJ1-2, with D possibly matching TRBD1 (6 bases). The ends were cut back, 4 bases at V and 5 bases at J, with 11 bases in the middle. Germline loops: CDR1 SEHNR, CDR2 FQNEAQ (reference sequence). The CDR3 is made up of 13 amino acids. CDR3 loop: CASSSTGPYGYTF. The CDR3 coding sequence is TGTGCCAGCAGCTCGACAGGCCCTTATGGCTACACCTTC.

CDR3 DNA sequence: TGTGCCAGCACCGGACAGAGCTCTGGAAACACCATATATTTT. This encodes CASTGQSSGNTIYF. The chain links TRBV6-5 to TRBJ1-3, with D perhaps matching TRBD1 (6 bases). The CDR3 is 14 amino acids. The V end was cut by 7 bases, the J end by 0 bases, with 10 bases between. In germline, CDR1 is MNHEY, CDR2 SVGAGI.

This chain links TRBV5-6 with TRBJ1-3; TRBD1 agrees at 9 bases. V shed 4 bases, J shed 0 bases, and the junction held 8 bases outside the gene matches. From germline, CDR1 is SGHDT and CDR2 YYEEEE. The CDR3 runs 17 residues. The CDR3 coding sequence is TGTGCCAGCAGCCCGGGACAGGGCACTTACTCTGGAAACACCATATATTTT. Translating gives CASSPGQGTYSGNTIYF.

This chain links TRBV29-1 with TRBJ2-1; possible D gene TRBD1, 5 bases. V lost 7 bases and J 9 bases, leaving 13 bases between the germline ends. This CDR3 comprises 11 residues. Germline CDR1 reads SQVTM; CDR2 reads ANQGSEA. The CDR3 loop is CSANQGPEQFF. CDR3 DNA: TGCAGCGCAAACCAGGGTCCTGAGCAGTTCTTC.

V usage is TRBV5-1 and J usage is TRBJ1-3; D might be TRBD1 (6 bases). Trimming removed 0 bases at V and 2 bases at J, with 9 bases between. Germline V CDR1 and CDR2: SGHRS, YFSETQ. The length of the CDR3 is 15 residues. The CDR3 DNA is TGCGCCAGCAGCTTGGCAGGGGAAGCTGGAAACACCATATATTTT. Translating it yields CASSLAGEAGNTIYF.

This chain joins TRBV9 and TRBJ2-7, with D perhaps matching TRBD1 (6 bases). The CDR3 is made up of 14 amino acids. The germline V and J ends were trimmed by 6 bases and 4 bases, with 17 bases remaining between them. CDR1 and CDR2 from the germline V gene are SGDLS and YYNGEE. The CDR3 DNA reads TGTGCCAGCAAAAAAGGGGACACTTCATACGAGCAGTACTTC. This encodes CASKKGDTSYEQYF.

V usage is TRBV7-9 and J usage is TRBJ1-6, with D maybe TRBD1 (5 bases). The ends were cut back, 4 bases at V and 14 bases at J, with 15 bases in the middle. The CDR3 contains 13 residues. Germline-derived CDR1 and CDR2 are SEHNR and FQNEAQ (reference sequence). The CDR3 bases are TGTGCCAGCAGCTCCCCGGGGGGGTACACCCTCCACTTT. It encodes CASSSPGGYTLHF.

The gene calls are TRBV5-4 and TRBJ2-5; TRBD2 aligns across 8 bases. The DNA end lines up better with TRBJ2-7; the J call may be wrong. The CDR3 is made up of 15 amino acids. The germline gives CDR1 SGHNT, CDR2 YYREEE (reference sequence). CDR3 amino acids: CASSPIGGASYEQYF. In DNA form, the CDR3 reads TGTGCCAGCAGCCCTATCGGGGGGGCCTCCTACGAGCAGTACTTC.

The chain joins TRBV12-1 to TRBJ1-2; the table gives TRBD1 as D, unverified against the DNA. TRBV12-1 is annotated as a pseudogene. The CDR3 totals 19 residues. The CDR3, as DNA: TGTGCCAGCAGCTTTGTTATGATCCCGACGGGGACAGGCGATTATGGCTACACCTTC. This codes for CASSFVMIPTGTGDYGYTF.

The chain employs TRBV29-1 and TRBJ2-1; the D is unclear. V lost 4 bases and J lost 4, with 5 bases in between. CDR1 and CDR2 from the germline V gene are SQVTM and ANQGSEA. CDR3 length: 11 residues. The CDR3 DNA follows: TGCAGCGTTGTCTTGTACAATGAGCAGTTCTTC. Protein sequence: CSVVLYNEQFF.

The chain uses TRBV5-4 and TRBJ1-2; TRBD1 matches at 7 bases. After removal of 4 bases from V and 7 bases from J, the junction contained 7 bases not matched to a gene. This CDR3 contains 13 residues. The germline gives CDR1 SGHNT, CDR2 YYREEE (reference sequence). The CDR3, as DNA: TGTGCCAGCAGCACACAGGGGTTAGGTGGCTACACCTTC. Translated, it gives CASSTQGLGGYTF. The variable domain in full, completed from reference TRBV5-4 and TRBJ1-2, reads ETGVTQSPTHLIKTRGQQVTLRCSSQSGHNTVSWYQQALGQGPQFIFQYYREEENGRGNFPPRFSGLQFPNYSSELNVNALELDDSALYLCASSTQGLGGYTFGSGTRLTVV.

The genes are TRBV9 and TRBJ1-2; 7 bases are shared with TRBD1. This CDR3 is built from 15 residues. Germline V lookup: CDR1 SGDLS, CDR2 YYNGEE. V lost 4 bases and J lost 2; bases outside the gene matches: 8. The CDR3 region is CASSPHPTGNYGYTF. CDR3 coding DNA: TGTGCCAGCAGCCCCCACCCGACAGGGAACTATGGCTACACCTTC.

As for this clone: One end of the junction fails to match germline, which may point to a read error. This chain connects TRBV7-7 to TRBJ2-5; tentatively, D is TRBD1 (6 bases). CDR1 and CDR2 (germline): SSHAT, FNYEAQ (reference sequence). CDR3 size: 15 residues. The CDR3 DNA reads TGTGCTAGCAGCTTAGGGGCAGGGGTCGGTGAGACCCAGTACTTC. It is translated as CASSLGAGVGETQYF.

There are a few counts of this clone. The chain joins TRBV5-1 to TRBJ1-6; a possible D gene is TRBD1 (6 bases). CDR1 is SGHRS, CDR2 YFSETQ, per germline. This CDR3 region has 15 residues. Trimming stripped 0 bases from V and 5 bases from J, with 9 bases between. Written as DNA, the CDR3 is TGCGCCAGCAGCTTGGGGACAGCGAATAATTCACCCCTCCACTTT. Translated: CASSLGTANNSPLHF.

CDR3 protein: CASSPGTVNSPLHF. In DNA form, the CDR3 reads TGCGCCAGCAGTCCCGGGACAGTTAATTCACCCCTCCACTTT. This sequence joins TRBV10-1 and TRBJ1-6, with 7 bases aligning to TRBD1. Germline-derived CDR1 and CDR2 are WNHNN and SYGVQD (reference sequence). This CDR3 is 14 amino acids long. V was pared by 5 bases and J by 6 bases, with 4 bases of the junction left unmatched.

The gene calls are TRBV5-1 and TRBJ2-5; 9 bases fit TRBD1. V was pared by 7 bases and J by 2 bases, with 6 bases of the junction left unmatched. The CDR3 covers 14 residues. Germline-derived CDR1 and CDR2 are SGHRS and YFSETQ. The CDR3 DNA reads TGCGCCAGCTGTACAGGGGGCAGTCAAGAGACCCAGTACTTC. Amino acids: CASCTGGSQETQYF.

Here the CDR3 DNA reads TGTGCCAGTAGTGTCACGGGAGGGGCCAACGTCCTGACTTTC. Translating gives CASSVTGGANVLTF. This chain joins TRBV19 and TRBJ2-6; weak D call: TRBD2 (5 bases). The V end was cut by 5 bases, the J end by 4 bases, with 9 bases between. The CDR3 spans 14 residues. The germline gives CDR1 LNHDA, CDR2 SQIVND (reference sequence).

J is TRBJ2-3 and V is TRBV7-2; unclear D gene. This CDR3 comprises 12 residues. Germline lookup yields CDR1 SGHTA and CDR2 FQGNSA. The V end lost 5 bases, the J end lost 8 bases, and 11 bases lay between the germline ends. CDR3 in DNA: TGTGCCAGCAGCCCTGCTATGGTTACGCAGTATTTT. Protein sequence: CASSPAMVTQYF.

The chain has TRBV3-1 (or the pseudogene TRBV3-2) and TRBJ1-1; TRBD1 matches at 7 bases. The V and J ends lost 4 bases and 6 bases, in that order; junction bases with no gene match: 11. Germline-derived CDR1 and CDR2 are LGHDT and YNNKEL (reference sequence). The CDR3 covers 15 residues. Here the CDR3 DNA reads TGTGCCAGCAGCCGCCTACAGGGGAATAATGCTGAAGCTTTCTTT. Protein sequence: CASSRLQGNNAEAFF.

The chain has TRBV7-8 and TRBJ2-3; weak D call: TRBD1 (7 bases). The CDR3 has 17 residues. V was trimmed by 1 base and J by 4 bases, leaving 18 bases between them. Germline CDR1 is SGHVS and CDR2 is FQNEAQ. The CDR3 loop is CASSLGRGQGGPDTQYF. The CDR3 DNA follows: TGTGCCAGCAGCTTAGGGAGGGGGCAAGGTGGCCCAGATACGCAGTATTTT.

J is TRBJ1-2 and V is TRBV6-5; D remains unclear. Germline CDR1 and CDR2: MNHEY and SVGAGI. Trimming stripped 6 bases from V and 8 bases from J, with 13 bases between. The CDR3 totals 12 residues. This CDR3 is CASRTAGEGYTF. The CDR3, as DNA: TGTGCCAGCAGAACGGCCGGGGAGGGCTACACCTTC.

The rearrangement joins TRBV27 to TRBJ1-1, with 12 bases aligning to TRBD1. Germline V gene data show CDR1 as MNHEY and CDR2 as SMNVEV (reference sequence). The CDR3 spans 18 residues. The V gene end was trimmed by 5 bases and the J gene end by 1 base; junction bases not matched to a gene: 11. The CDR3 nucleotides are TGTGCCAGCAGTCTCCGCCCGGGACAGGGGGCAAGGAACACTGAAGCTTTCTTT. Translating it yields CASSLRPGQGARNTEAFF.

The chain couples TRBV6-5 to TRBJ1-1, with 7 bases that match TRBD1. Unmatched junction bases numbered 7, after V lost 7 bases and J lost 5 bases. This CDR3 comprises 13 residues. In germline, CDR1 is MNHEY, CDR2 SVGAGI. CDR3 bases: TGTGCCAGCAAACCAGGGGGAAAAACTGAAGCTTTCTTT. Translated: CASKPGGKTEAFF.

The rearrangement joins TRBV24-1 to TRBJ2-2; 7 bases line up with TRBD1. The germline V gene encodes CDR1 KGHDR and CDR2 SFDVKD. V lost 4 bases, J lost 5 bases, and 6 bases stayed unmatched. This CDR3 has 15 amino acids. CDR3 coding DNA: TGTGCCACCAGTGAGACAGCGACAGGGACCGGGGAGCTGTTTTTT. Protein product: CATSETATGTGELFF.